The 9 T cell receptor beta chains below all came from one sample that was sequenced in a study of post-analysis software for immune sequencing data. Study-level results: TRBV5-6, TRBV5-1 and TRBV20-1 were among roughly 5 TRBV segments more frequent in patients than controls.

Their antigen targets remain unknown. The TCR beta cDNA libraries carried unique molecular identifiers. A single record per CDR3 protein comes from TCRdb applying MiXCR to the PCR reads. The data show 650,000 to 900,000 distinct CDR3 sequences, with 35% to 55% seen just once and roughly 4.5% held by the top ten. Sequencing was carried out using blood. Every receptor here comes from a girl between 5 and 17 years old with multiple sclerosis.

The sample holds many counts of this clonotype. The V and J genes are TRBV9 and TRBJ2-5; D uncertain. Germline V lookup: CDR1 SGDLS, CDR2 YYNGEE. Trimming shortened V by 2 bases and J by 2 bases, and 4 bases separated the two germline ends. The CDR3 has 12 residues. Here the CDR3 reads CASSVGQETQYF. In nucleotides, the CDR3 is TGTGCCAGCAGCGTCGGTCAAGAGACCCAGTACTTC.

This rearrangement joins TRBV28 to TRBJ1-2, with TRBD1 matching 8 bases. Germline CDR1 is MDHEN and CDR2 is SYDVKM. With 6 bases clipped from V and 8 bases from J, the junction kept 5 bases outside the gene matches. This CDR3 has 12 residues. The CDR3 region has the DNA TGTGCCAGCAGCTACGACAGGGGCGGCTACACCTTC. This encodes CASSYDRGGYTF.

This clonotype turned up a few times. The V and J genes are TRBV6-5 and TRBJ2-7; D gene uncertain. V was pared by 0 bases and J by 7 bases, with 16 bases between. Germline V lookup: CDR1 MNHEY, CDR2 SVGAGI. The CDR3 has 15 residues. This CDR3 reads CASSYSTRGSGEQYF. CDR3 DNA sequence: TGTGCCAGCAGTTACTCGACAAGAGGTTCGGGTGAGCAGTACTTC.

Only a few counts were recorded for this clonotype. The rearrangement links TRBV29-1 to TRBJ2-7, with D tentatively TRBD2 (6 bases). V was cut by 6 bases and J by 2 bases, with 14 bases left in between. There are 13 residues in the CDR3. Germline CDR1 reads SQVTM; CDR2 reads ANQGSEA. The CDR3 DNA sequence: TGCAGCGTCCTAGCGAGAGGTGCCTACGAGCAGTACTTC. This gives the protein CSVLARGAYEQYF.

The chain employs TRBV15 and TRBJ2-1, with 11 bases identical to TRBD2. The V gene end was trimmed by 0 bases and the J gene end by 10 bases; junction bases not matched to a gene: 5. This CDR3 is built from 15 residues. Germline V gene sequence: CDR1 LNHNV, CDR2 YYDKDF (reference sequence). The DNA for the CDR3 is TGTGCCACCAGCAGAGAGACTAGCGGGACGCAGGAGCAGTTCTTC. Translating it yields CATSRETSGTQEQFF.

This clonotype was observed a few times. The genes are TRBV7-9 and TRBJ2-1; no clear D gene. Deletions cut 5 bases from V and 9 bases from J, with 14 bases between. The CDR3 sequence is 13 residues long. Per germline, CDR1 SEHNR and CDR2 FQNEAQ (reference sequence). In DNA, the CDR3 is TGTGCCAGCAGCCCCGAGAGTCGGGCTGAGCAGTTCTTC. Protein product: CASSPESRAEQFF.

The chain links TRBV5-1 to TRBJ1-2, with D hard to call. The CDR3 length is 12 residues. Germline V gene data show CDR1 as SGHRS and CDR2 as YFSETQ. V was cut by 0 bases and J by 8 bases, with 8 bases left in between. The CDR3 is CASSLEGLGYTF. The CDR3 coding sequence is TGCGCCAGCAGCTTGGAGGGATTGGGCTACACCTTC.

V gene TRBV20-1 combines with J gene TRBJ2-1, with 12 bases lining up with TRBD2. The CDR3 contains 18 residues. J gave up 4 bases and V 0 bases, and 10 bases lay outside the gene matches. CDR1 DFQATT and CDR2 SNEGSKA come from the germline V gene (reference sequence). The CDR3 region has the DNA TGCAGTGCTAGAGAGCCTAGCGGGGGGGCCTCTGCTTACAATGAGCAGTTCTTC. Amino acid sequence: CSAREPSGGASAYNEQFF.

This clonotype appeared a few times. The chain carries TRBV29-1 and TRBJ2-3; TRBD2 is a possible D gene (5 bases). Trimming stripped 3 bases from V and 1 base from J, with 5 bases between. Germline assignment: CDR1 SQVTM and CDR2 ANQGSEA. The CDR3 has 12 residues. In DNA, the CDR3 is TGCAGCGTTGACGGGGGCACAGATACGCAGTATTTT. Protein: CSVDGGTDTQYF.